The 28 T cell receptor beta chains reported below all come from one sample, sequenced in a study of blood T cell repertoires in COVID-19. Assay used: immunoSEQ multiplex PCR; TCRdb lists only in-frame clones, some missing. The table has roughly 230,000 clones, around 83% seen once; the top ten hold roughly 8.7%. The material sequenced was peripheral blood. Receptors were obtained from a man aged 35 to 55 with active or convalescent COVID-19.

This chain uses TRBV6-5 with TRBJ1-2, with 8 bases that match TRBD1. V was clipped by 9 bases and J by 4 bases; unmatched bases: 7. Germline values: CDR1 MNHEY, CDR2 SVGAGI. This CDR3 has 13 residues. The CDR3 DNA sequence: TGTGCCAGTAGACAGGGGACAGGCTATGGCTACACCTTC. Its translation is CASRQGTGYGYTF.

The chain uses TRBV28 and TRBJ2-2; TRBD2 might be the D (6 bases). CDR1 and CDR2 (germline): MDHEN, SYDVKM. Trimming took 7 bases from V and 3 from J, leaving 18 bases between them. There are 16 residues in the CDR3. CDR3 sequence reads: CASILGAGTDTGELFF. CDR3 DNA: TGTGCCAGCATCCTAGGGGCGGGGACGGACACCGGGGAGCTGTTTTTT.

V and J are TRBV12-5 and TRBJ1-1; no definite D call. The CDR3 runs 13 residues. V lost 7 bases and J lost 1, with 10 bases in between. Looked up from germline, CDR1 is LGHNT and CDR2 is FRNRAP. The CDR3 DNA sequence: TGTGCTAGTGCAAAAGAGGGGAACACTGAAGCTTTCTTT. Protein sequence: CASAKEGNTEAFF.

DNA of the CDR3: TGTGCCAGCAGCGATACAACCGCAACTAATGAAAAACTGTTTTTT. Encoded protein: CASSDTTATNEKLFF. V and J are TRBV7-9 and TRBJ1-4; D is unclear. Per the germline V gene, CDR1 is SEHNR and CDR2 is FQNEAQ (reference sequence). V lost 5 bases and J lost 0, with 10 bases in between. The CDR3 totals 15 residues.

The J gene is TRBJ2-3, the V gene TRBV25-1; 7 nucleotides agree with TRBD2. Germline CDR1 and CDR2: MGHDK and SYGVNS. The CDR3 is 14 residues long. V shed 11 bases and J 1 base; nucleotides not matched to a gene: 9. CDR3 DNA sequence: TGTGCCCGAGGAGGGCGGGAGCGCACAGATACGCAGTATTTT. This encodes CARGGRERTDTQYF.

V is TRBV15 and J is TRBJ2-4; tentatively, D is TRBD2 (5 bases). V lost 0 bases, J lost 8 bases, and 14 bases lay in between. The CDR3 totals 15 residues. Germline V gives CDR1 LNHNV, CDR2 YYDKDF (reference sequence). Here the CDR3 reads CATSREPPGSDIQYF. CDR3 DNA sequence: TGTGCCACCAGCAGAGAGCCCCCGGGGTCGGACATTCAGTACTTC.

The gene calls are TRBV11-2 and TRBJ2-1; TRBD2 aligns across 14 bases. Looked up from germline, CDR1 is SGHAT and CDR2 is FQNNGV. Germline trimming cut 3 bases from V and 7 bases from J; bases unmatched to any gene: 5. The CDR3 sequence is 16 residues long. The CDR3 DNA follows: TGTGCCAGCAGCTTTAGAGGGACTAGCGGGAGTAATGAGCAGTTCTTC. Residues: CASSFRGTSGSNEQFF.

V is TRBV18 and J is TRBJ2-5, with 7 bases matching TRBD1. The trim removed 4 bases at V and 5 bases at J, leaving 10 bases unmatched. CDR1 KGHSH and CDR2 LQKENI come from the germline V gene. The CDR3 extends over 15 amino acids. The CDR3 nucleotides are TGTGCCAGCTCACAGATACAGGGGTTTGAGGAGACCCAGTACTTC. Translation: CASSQIQGFEETQYF. The variable domain in full, with the rest retrieved from reference TRBV18 and TRBJ2-5, is NAGVMQNPRHLVRRRGQEARLRCSPMKGHSHVYWYRQLPEEGLKFMVYLQKENIIDESGMPKERFSAEFPKEGPSILRIQQVVRGDSAAYFCASSQIQGFEETQYFGPGTRLLVL.

J is TRBJ1-2 and V is TRBV28, with 8 bases that match TRBD1. The CDR3 has 14 residues. V shed 3 bases and J 8 bases; nucleotides not matched to a gene: 8. CDR1 and CDR2 from the germline V gene are MDHEN and SYDVKM. The CDR3 DNA reads TGTGCCAGCAGTTTGGGACAGGTCAACAGGGGCTACACCTTC. As protein: CASSLGQVNRGYTF.

This chain uses TRBV7-9 with TRBJ1-2; TRBD1 matches at 11 bases. From germline, CDR1 is SEHNR and CDR2 FQNEAQ (reference sequence). The J segment lost 2 bases and the V segment lost 1 base, leaving 3 bases of the junction unmatched. The CDR3 extends over 16 amino acids. As DNA, the CDR3 is TGTGCCAGCAGCTTAGGGACAGGGGGCGCCAACTATGGCTACACCTTC. Translating gives CASSLGTGGANYGYTF.

The chain recombines TRBV6-4 with TRBJ2-7; TRBD2 aligns across 8 bases. With V trimmed by 2 bases and J by 3 bases, 12 bases remained unmatched. Germline loops: CDR1 MRHNA, CDR2 SNTAGT. The CDR3 extends over 17 amino acids. CDR3 amino acids: CASSDTTERESFYEQYF. The CDR3 bases are TGTGCCAGCAGTGACACGACCGAGCGGGAGTCTTTCTACGAGCAGTACTTC.

This chain connects TRBV19 to TRBJ2-7, with D tentatively TRBD1 (5 bases). Trimming shortened V by 5 bases and J by 4 bases, and 12 bases separated the two germline ends. Germline assignment: CDR1 LNHDA and CDR2 SQIVND (reference sequence). This CDR3 comprises 13 residues. The CDR3 nucleotides are TGTGCCAGTAGTCTTTCGCAGGGTTACGAGCAGTACTTC. It codes for CASSLSQGYEQYF.

This clone was detected ten times or more. V usage is TRBV6-5 and J usage is TRBJ1-6; D unresolved. V was trimmed by 6 bases and J by 7 bases, leaving 10 bases between them. The CDR3 has 13 residues. Germline V lookup: CDR1 MNHEY, CDR2 SVGAGI. CDR3 residues: CASRGAENSPLHF. CDR3 sequence (DNA): TGTGCCAGCAGGGGAGCAGAGAATTCACCCCTCCACTTT.

The chain links TRBV7-3 to TRBJ2-2; 7 positions agree with TRBD1. The CDR3 is 14 amino acids. The germline gives CDR1 SGHTA, CDR2 FQGTGA. V was clipped by 5 bases and J by 7 bases; unmatched bases: 7. The CDR3 reads CASSPGGVVGELFF. In DNA form, the CDR3 reads TGTGCCAGCAGCCCAGGGGGAGTGGTCGGGGAGCTGTTTTTT.

The chain joins TRBV3-1 (or the pseudogene TRBV3-2) to TRBJ2-7; 10 positions agree with TRBD2. V dropped 2 bases and J dropped 2; count of bases not matched to a gene: 12. The CDR3 extends over 18 amino acids. Looked up from germline, CDR1 is LGHDT and CDR2 is YNNKEL (reference sequence). The DNA of the CDR3 is TGTGCCAGCAGCCAATTTCGGGATGAGCGGGGGGGAACCTACGAGCAGTACTTC. It encodes CASSQFRDERGGTYEQYF.

V is TRBV28 and J is TRBJ1-4, with D unclear. Germline V gene sequence: CDR1 MDHEN, CDR2 SYDVKM. Between the trimmed V and J ends, which lost 1 base and 8 bases, there was a span of 11 bases. This CDR3 contains 14 residues. Here the CDR3 DNA reads TGTGCCAGCAGTTTATCGCAGGCGGGGGAAAAACTGTTTTTT. As protein: CASSLSQAGEKLFF.

This chain connects TRBV19 to TRBJ2-1; maybe TRBD1 (7 bases). V lost 7 bases and J 8 bases, leaving 21 bases between the germline ends. Looked up from germline, CDR1 is LNHDA and CDR2 is SQIVND (reference sequence). CDR3 length: 15 residues. The CDR3 region is CASKGVEGAWYEQFF. CDR3 DNA: TGTGCCAGTAAGGGGGTGGAGGGGGCTTGGTATGAGCAGTTCTTC.

The CDR3 DNA follows: TGTGCCTGGAATACTCGACAGGGTATTGGTGCCTCTTTCTTT. It yields the protein CAWNTRQGIGASFF. The chain carries TRBV30 and TRBJ1-1; TRBD1 aligns across 7 bases. V trimming: 4 bases; J trimming: 12 bases; junction bases outside the gene matches: 17. Germline V gene lookup returns CDR1 GTSNPN and CDR2 SVGIG (reference sequence). This CDR3 has 14 amino acids.

The chain links TRBV30 to TRBJ1-5; D unresolved. V lost 1 base to trimming and J lost 4 bases, with 8 bases between them. Looked up from germline, CDR1 is GTSNPN and CDR2 is SVGIG (reference sequence). The CDR3 sequence is 13 residues long. The CDR3 is CAWSETWNQPQHF. For the CDR3, the DNA is TGTGCCTGGAGTGAGACTTGGAATCAGCCCCAGCATTTT.

The chain uses TRBV2 and TRBJ2-3; a possible D gene is TRBD2 (6 bases). CDR1 and CDR2 from the germline V gene are SNHLY and FYNNEI. Trimming cost V 1 base and J 6 bases, with 11 bases left between them. CDR3 size: 14 residues. CDR3 sequence reads: CASSEDRSGDTQYF. The CDR3 region has the DNA TGTGCCAGCAGTGAAGACAGGAGCGGGGATACGCAGTATTTT. Complete variable domain (other parts from reference TRBV2 and TRBJ2-3): EPEVTQTPSHQVTQMGQEVILRCVPISNHLYFYWYRQILGQKVEFLVSFYNNEISEKSEIFDDQFSVERPDGSNFTLKIRSTKLEDSAMYFCASSEDRSGDTQYFGPGTRLTVL.

This chain connects TRBV29-1 to TRBJ2-2; no firm D call. Germline V lookup: CDR1 SQVTM, CDR2 ANQGSEA. The V gene lost 7 bases and the J gene lost 6 bases, with 12 bases spanning the gap. This CDR3 is 12 amino acids long. The CDR3 region is CSAQSMSGELFF. CDR3 DNA sequence: TGCAGCGCACAGAGTATGTCCGGGGAGCTGTTTTTT.

In its sample, this clone was seen once. The chain uses TRBV28 and TRBJ2-2; D is possibly TRBD2 (7 bases). CDR1 is MDHEN and CDR2 is SYDVKM in the germline V gene. V was cut by 4 bases and J by 3 bases, with 18 bases left in between. This CDR3 has 17 amino acids. CDR3 in DNA: TGTGCCAGCAGTTCGGACTACAGGGCGGGGGACACCGGGGAGCTGTTTTTT. Encoded protein: CASSSDYRAGDTGELFF.

This clone was seen a few times. The V and J genes are TRBV3-1 (or the pseudogene TRBV3-2) and TRBJ2-3, with D perhaps TRBD2 (5 bases). The CDR3 runs 16 residues. The ends were cut back, 6 bases at V and 6 bases at J, with 22 bases in the middle. Germline loops: CDR1 LGHDT, CDR2 YNNKEL (reference sequence). The CDR3 DNA follows: TGTGCCAGCAGTCAGTCAAGTAGGCCCTCGGGGGATACGCAGTATTTT. Its protein product is CASSQSSRPSGDTQYF.

V usage is TRBV5-8 and J usage is TRBJ2-3; TRBD1 agrees at 9 bases. V was pared by 0 bases and J by 5 bases, with 4 bases of the junction left unmatched. Per the germline V gene, CDR1 is SGHTS and CDR2 is YDEGEE. The CDR3 is 15 residues long. Here the CDR3 DNA reads TGTGCCAGCAGCTTGGCGGGACAGGGAGTAGATACGCAGTATTTT. Protein product: CASSLAGQGVDTQYF. Filled out from reference TRBV5-8 and TRBJ2-3, the complete variable domain reads EAGVTQSPTHLIKTRGQQATLRCSPISGHTSVYWYQQALGLGLQFLLWYDEGEERNRGNFPPRFSGRQFPNYSSELNVNALELEDSALYLCASSLAGQGVDTQYFGPGTRLTVL.

The V gene is TRBV2, the J gene TRBJ1-3; D ambiguous. Germline lookup yields CDR1 SNHLY and CDR2 FYNNEI. This CDR3 is built from 13 residues. Trimming cost V 6 bases and J 1 base, with 7 bases left between them. CDR3 in amino acids: CASRQLSGNTIYF. Written as DNA, the CDR3 is TGTGCCAGCAGGCAACTTTCTGGAAACACCATATATTTT.

The rearrangement links TRBV24-1 to TRBJ2-3; D is possibly TRBD2 (5 bases). Germline-derived CDR1 and CDR2 are KGHDR and SFDVKD. V was trimmed by 3 bases and J by 3 bases, leaving 12 bases between them. The CDR3 consists of 15 residues. CDR3 amino acids: CATSDPWTGTDTQYF. The CDR3 DNA follows: TGTGCCACCAGTGATCCTTGGACGGGAACAGATACGCAGTATTTT.

As for this clone: The same CDR3 also results from other DNA sequences found in this sample. The chain has TRBV10-3 and TRBJ1-6, with 9 bases that match TRBD1. V shed 4 bases, J shed 7 bases, and the junction held 2 bases outside the gene matches. The CDR3 loop spans 14 amino acids. CDR1 and CDR2 from the germline V gene are ENHRY and SYGVKD. The CDR3 DNA is TGTGCCATCAGTGCCGGACAGGGGAATTCACCCCTCCACTTT. Translating it yields CAISAGQGNSPLHF.

This chain uses TRBV27 with TRBJ2-4; the match to TRBD1 covers 7 bases. Germline CDR1 is MNHEY and CDR2 is SMNVEV (reference sequence). CDR3 length: 17 residues. The ends lost 8 bases at V and 2 bases at J; junction bases unmatched: 15. CDR3 nucleotides: TGTGCCAGCTGGAGAGGAGGATCGGACAGGACCAAAAACATTCAGTACTTC. It encodes CASWRGGSDRTKNIQYF.